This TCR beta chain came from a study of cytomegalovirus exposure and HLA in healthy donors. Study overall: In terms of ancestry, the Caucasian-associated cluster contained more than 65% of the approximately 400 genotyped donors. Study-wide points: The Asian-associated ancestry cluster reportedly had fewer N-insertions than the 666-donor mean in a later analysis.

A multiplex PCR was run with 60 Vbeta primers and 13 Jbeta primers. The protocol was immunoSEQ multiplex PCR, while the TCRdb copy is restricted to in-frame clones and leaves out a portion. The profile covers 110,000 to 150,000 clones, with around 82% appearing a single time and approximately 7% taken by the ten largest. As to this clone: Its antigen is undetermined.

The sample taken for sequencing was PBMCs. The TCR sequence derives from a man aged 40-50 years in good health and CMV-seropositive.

The CDR3, as DNA: TGTGCCAGCAGCCCTCCAGGGGGCCAAGAGACCCAGTACTTC. This encodes CASSPPGGQETQYF. The J gene is TRBJ2-5, the V gene TRBV6-5; TRBD1 matches 7 bases. CDR3 size: 14 residues. CDR1 and CDR2 (germline): MNHEY, SVGAGI. V lost 6 bases and J lost 1; bases outside the gene matches: 5.